This TCR beta chain was found in a study of early T cells in non-severe SARS-CoV-2 infection. J gave up 8 bases and V 5 bases, and 6 bases lay outside the gene matches. Germline loops: CDR1 SGHVS, CDR2 FNYEAQ. This CDR3 spans 14 amino acids. In TCRdb, the 5' RACE reads were re-called with MiXCR into one record per CDR3 protein. The sample lists approximately 15,000 distinct CDR3 sequences, around 6% occurring once. This clonotype was recorded at least ten times. The sample here was whole blood, taken at baseline. The clonotype originates from an adult who was a healthcare worker with PCR-confirmed SARS-CoV-2 infection or an uninfected control (not recorded which). This sequence joins TRBV7-6 and TRBJ1-4; 9 bases fit TRBD1. CDR3 bases: TGTGCCAGCAGCCTAACCGGGACAGGGGAAAAACTGTTTTTT. It specifies CASSLTGTGEKLFF.